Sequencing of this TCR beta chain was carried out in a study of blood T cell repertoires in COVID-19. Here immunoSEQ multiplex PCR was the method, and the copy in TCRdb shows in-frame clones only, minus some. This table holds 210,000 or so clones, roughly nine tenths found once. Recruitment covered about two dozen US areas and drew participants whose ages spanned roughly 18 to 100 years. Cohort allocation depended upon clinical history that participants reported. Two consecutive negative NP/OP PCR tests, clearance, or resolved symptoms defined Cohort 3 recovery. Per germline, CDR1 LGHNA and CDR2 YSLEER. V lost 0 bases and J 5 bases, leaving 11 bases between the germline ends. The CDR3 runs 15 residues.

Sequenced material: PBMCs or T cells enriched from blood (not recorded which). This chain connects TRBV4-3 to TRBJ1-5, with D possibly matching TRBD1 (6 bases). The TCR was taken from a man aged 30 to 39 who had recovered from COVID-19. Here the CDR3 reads CASSQDWEGDQPQHF. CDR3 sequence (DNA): TGCGCCAGCAGCCAAGATTGGGAGGGGGATCAGCCCCAGCATTTT.